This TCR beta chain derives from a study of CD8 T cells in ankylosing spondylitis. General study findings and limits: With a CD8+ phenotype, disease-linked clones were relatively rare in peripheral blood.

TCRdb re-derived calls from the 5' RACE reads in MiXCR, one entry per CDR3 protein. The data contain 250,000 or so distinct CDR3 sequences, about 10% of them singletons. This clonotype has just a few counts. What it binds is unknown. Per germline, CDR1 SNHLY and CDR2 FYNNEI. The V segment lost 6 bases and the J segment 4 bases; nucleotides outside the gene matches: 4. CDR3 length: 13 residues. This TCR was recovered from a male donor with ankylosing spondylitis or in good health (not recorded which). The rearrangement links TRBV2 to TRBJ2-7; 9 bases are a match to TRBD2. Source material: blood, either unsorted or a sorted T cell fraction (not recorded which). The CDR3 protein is CASRRLAVYEQYF. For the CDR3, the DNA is TGTGCCAGCAGAAGACTAGCGGTATACGAGCAGTACTTC.